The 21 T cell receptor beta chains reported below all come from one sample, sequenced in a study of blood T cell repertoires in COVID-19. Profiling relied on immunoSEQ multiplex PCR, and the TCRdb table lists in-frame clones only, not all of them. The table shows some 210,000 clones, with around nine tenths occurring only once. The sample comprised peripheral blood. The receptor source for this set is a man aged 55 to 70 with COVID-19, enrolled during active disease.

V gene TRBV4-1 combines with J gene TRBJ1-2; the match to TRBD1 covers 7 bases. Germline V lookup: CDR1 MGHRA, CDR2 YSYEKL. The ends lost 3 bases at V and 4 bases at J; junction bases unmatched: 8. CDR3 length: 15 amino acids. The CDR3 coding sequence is TGCGCCAGCAGCCAGCAAACAGGGGCTCCCTATGGCTACACCTTC. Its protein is CASSQQTGAPYGYTF.

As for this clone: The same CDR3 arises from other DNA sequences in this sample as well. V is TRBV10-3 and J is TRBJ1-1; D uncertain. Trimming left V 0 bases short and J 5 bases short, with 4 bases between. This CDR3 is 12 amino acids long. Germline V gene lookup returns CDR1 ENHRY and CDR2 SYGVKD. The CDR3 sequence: CAISESSTEAFF. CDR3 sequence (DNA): TGTGCCATCAGTGAGTCGTCGACTGAAGCTTTCTTT.

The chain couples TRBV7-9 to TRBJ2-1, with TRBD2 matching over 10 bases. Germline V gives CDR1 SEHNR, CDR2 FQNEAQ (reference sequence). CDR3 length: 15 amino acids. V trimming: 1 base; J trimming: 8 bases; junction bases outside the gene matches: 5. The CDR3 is CASSLVGTSAYEQFF. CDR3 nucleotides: TGTGCCAGCAGCTTAGTCGGGACTAGCGCCTATGAGCAGTTCTTC.

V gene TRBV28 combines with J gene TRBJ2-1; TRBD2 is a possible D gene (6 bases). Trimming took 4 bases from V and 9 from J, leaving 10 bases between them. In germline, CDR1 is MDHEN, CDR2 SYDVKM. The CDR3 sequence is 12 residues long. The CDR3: CASSSGLPEQFF. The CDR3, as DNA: TGTGCCAGCAGTTCGGGACTTCCTGAGCAGTTCTTC.

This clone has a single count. CDR3 protein: CASSEQGGNYGYTF. CDR3 sequence (DNA): TGTGCCAGTAGTGAACAGGGGGGAAACTATGGCTACACCTTC. The chain recombines TRBV19 with TRBJ1-2; 8 bases align to TRBD1. Germline V gene sequence: CDR1 LNHDA, CDR2 SQIVND (reference sequence). With 5 bases clipped from V and 2 bases from J, the junction kept 4 bases outside the gene matches. The CDR3 runs 14 residues.

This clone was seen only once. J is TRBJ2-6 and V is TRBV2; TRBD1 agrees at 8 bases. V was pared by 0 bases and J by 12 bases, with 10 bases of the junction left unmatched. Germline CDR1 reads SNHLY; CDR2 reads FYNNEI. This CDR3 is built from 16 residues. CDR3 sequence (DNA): TGTGCCAGCAGTGAAGCGGGGACAGGTTTGGTCTCCGTCCTGACTTTC. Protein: CASSEAGTGLVSVLTF.

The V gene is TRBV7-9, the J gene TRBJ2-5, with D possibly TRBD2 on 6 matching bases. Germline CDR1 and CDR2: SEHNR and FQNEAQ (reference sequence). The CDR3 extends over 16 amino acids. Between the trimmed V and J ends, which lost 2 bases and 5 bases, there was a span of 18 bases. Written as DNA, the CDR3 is TGTGCCAGCAGCTTATTACTAACGGGAGCGGGCGAGACCCAGTACTTC. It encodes CASSLLLTGAGETQYF.

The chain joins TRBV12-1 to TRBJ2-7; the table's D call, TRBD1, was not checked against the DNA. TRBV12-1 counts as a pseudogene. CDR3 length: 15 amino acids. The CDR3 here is CASSPPITGFYEQYF. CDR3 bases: TGTGCCAGCAGCCCTCCGATTACAGGGTTCTACGAGCAGTACTTC.

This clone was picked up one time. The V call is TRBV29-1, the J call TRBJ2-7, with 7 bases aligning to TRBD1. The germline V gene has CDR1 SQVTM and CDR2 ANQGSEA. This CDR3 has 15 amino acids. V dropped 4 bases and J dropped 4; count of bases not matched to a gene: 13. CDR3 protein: CSVVLPRGTSYEQYF. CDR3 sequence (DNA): TGCAGCGTTGTACTGCCCAGGGGGACCTCTTACGAGCAGTACTTC.

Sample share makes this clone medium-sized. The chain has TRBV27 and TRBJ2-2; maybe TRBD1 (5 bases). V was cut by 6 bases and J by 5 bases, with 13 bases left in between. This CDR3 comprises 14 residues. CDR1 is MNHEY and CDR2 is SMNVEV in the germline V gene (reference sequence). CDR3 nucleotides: TGTGCCAGCAGATGGGGCGGTAAAACCGGGGAGCTGTTTTTT. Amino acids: CASRWGGKTGELFF.

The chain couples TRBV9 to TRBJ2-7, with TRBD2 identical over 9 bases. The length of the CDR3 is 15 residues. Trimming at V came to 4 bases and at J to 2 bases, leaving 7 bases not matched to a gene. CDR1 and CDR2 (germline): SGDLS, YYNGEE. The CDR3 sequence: CASSPLAGGAYEQYF. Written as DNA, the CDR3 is TGTGCCAGCAGCCCCCTGGCGGGAGGGGCCTACGAGCAGTACTTC.

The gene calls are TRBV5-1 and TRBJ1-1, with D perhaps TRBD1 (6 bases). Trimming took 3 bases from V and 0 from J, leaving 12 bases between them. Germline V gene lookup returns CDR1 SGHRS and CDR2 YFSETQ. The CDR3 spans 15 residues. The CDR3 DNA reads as TGCGCCAGCAGCTGGGGAACAGGGATGAACACTGAAGCTTTCTTT. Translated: CASSWGTGMNTEAFF.

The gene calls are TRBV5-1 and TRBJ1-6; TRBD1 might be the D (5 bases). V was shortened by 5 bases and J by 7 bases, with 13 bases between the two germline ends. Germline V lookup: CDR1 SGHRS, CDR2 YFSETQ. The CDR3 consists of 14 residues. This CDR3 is CASRYTGRNSPLHF. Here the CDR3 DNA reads TGCGCCAGCAGGTATACAGGAAGGAATTCACCCCTCCACTTT.

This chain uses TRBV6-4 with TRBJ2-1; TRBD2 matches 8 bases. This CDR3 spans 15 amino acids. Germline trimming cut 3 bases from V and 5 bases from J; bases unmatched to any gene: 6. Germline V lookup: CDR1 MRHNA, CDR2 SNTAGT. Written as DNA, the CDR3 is TGTGCCAGCAGTGAAAAGCGGGAGAGGAACAATGAGCAGTTCTTC. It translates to CASSEKRERNNEQFF.

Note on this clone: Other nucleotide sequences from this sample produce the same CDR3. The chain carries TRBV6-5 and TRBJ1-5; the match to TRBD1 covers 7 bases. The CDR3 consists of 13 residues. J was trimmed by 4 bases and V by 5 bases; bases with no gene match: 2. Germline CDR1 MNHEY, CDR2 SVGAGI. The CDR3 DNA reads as TGTGCCAGCAGTCGACAGGGAAATCAGCCCCAGCATTTT. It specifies CASSRQGNQPQHF.

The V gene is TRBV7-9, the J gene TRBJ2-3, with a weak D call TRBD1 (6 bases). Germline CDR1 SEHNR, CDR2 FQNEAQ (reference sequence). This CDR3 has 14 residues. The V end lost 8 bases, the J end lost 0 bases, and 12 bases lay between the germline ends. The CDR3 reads CASVWDTSTDTQYF. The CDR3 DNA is TGTGCCAGCGTTTGGGACACTAGCACAGATACGCAGTATTTT.

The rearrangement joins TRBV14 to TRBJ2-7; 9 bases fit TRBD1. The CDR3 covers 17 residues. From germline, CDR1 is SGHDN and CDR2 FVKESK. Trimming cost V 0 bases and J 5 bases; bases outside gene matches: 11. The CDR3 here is CASSQDNRGQGRNEQYF. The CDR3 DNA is TGTGCCAGCAGCCAAGATAATAGGGGACAGGGTCGCAACGAGCAGTACTTC.

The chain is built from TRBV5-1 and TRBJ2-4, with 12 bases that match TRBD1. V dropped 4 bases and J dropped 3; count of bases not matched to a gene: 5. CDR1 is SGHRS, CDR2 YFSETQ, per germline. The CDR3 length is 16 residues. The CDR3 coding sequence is TGCGCCAGCAGCAGGGGACAGGGGGCTGGCAAAAACATTCAGTACTTC. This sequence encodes CASSRGQGAGKNIQYF.

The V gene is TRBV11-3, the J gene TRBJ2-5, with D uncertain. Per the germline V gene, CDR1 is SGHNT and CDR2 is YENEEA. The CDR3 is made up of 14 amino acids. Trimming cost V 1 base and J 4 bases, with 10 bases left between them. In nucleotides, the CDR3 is TGTGCCAGCAGCTTAGGAGGCCAAAGAGAGACCCAGTACTTC. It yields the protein CASSLGGQRETQYF.

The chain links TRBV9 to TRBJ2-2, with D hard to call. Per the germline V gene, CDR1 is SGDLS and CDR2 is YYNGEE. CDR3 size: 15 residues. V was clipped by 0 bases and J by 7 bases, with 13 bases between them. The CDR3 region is CASSVETSLHGELFF. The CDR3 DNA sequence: TGTGCCAGCAGCGTAGAGACAAGCCTACACGGGGAGCTGTTTTTT.

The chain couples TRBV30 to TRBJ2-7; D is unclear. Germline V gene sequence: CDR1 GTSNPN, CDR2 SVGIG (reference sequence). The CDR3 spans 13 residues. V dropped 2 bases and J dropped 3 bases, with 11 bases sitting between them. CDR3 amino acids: CAWSPVLGYEQYF. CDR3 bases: TGTGCCTGGAGTCCCGTTCTAGGCTACGAGCAGTACTTC.